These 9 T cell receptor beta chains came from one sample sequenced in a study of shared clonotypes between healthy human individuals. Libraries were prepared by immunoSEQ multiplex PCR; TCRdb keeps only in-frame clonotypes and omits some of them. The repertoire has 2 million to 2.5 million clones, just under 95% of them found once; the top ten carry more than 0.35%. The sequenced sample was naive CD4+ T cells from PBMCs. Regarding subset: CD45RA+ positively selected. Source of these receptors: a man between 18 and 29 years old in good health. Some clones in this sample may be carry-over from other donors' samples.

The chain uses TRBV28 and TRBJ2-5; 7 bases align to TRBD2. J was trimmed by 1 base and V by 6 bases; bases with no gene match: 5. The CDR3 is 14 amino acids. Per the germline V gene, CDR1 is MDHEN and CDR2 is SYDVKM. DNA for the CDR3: TGTGCCAGCAGCCCCCCGGGGGGCCAAGAGACCCAGTACTTC. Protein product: CASSPPGGQETQYF.

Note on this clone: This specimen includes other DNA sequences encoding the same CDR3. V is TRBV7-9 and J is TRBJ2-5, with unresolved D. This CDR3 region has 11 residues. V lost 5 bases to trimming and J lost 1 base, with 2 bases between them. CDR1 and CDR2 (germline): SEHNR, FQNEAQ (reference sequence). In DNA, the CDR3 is TGTGCCAGCAGCGGCCAAGAGACCCAGTACTTC. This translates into CASSGQETQYF. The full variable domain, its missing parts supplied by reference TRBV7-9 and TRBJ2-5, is DTGVSQNPRHKITKRGQNVTFRCDPISEHNRLYWYRQTLGQGPEFLTYFQNEAQLEKSRLLSDRFSAERPKGSFSTLEIQRTEQGDSAMYLCASSGQETQYFGPGTRLLVL.

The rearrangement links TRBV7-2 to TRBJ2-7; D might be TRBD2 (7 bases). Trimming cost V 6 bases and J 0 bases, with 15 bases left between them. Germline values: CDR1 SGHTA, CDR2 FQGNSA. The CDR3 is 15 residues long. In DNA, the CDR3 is TGTGCCAGCAGAAAAAGGGGGGACTACTCCTACGAGCAGTACTTC. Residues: CASRKRGDYSYEQYF.

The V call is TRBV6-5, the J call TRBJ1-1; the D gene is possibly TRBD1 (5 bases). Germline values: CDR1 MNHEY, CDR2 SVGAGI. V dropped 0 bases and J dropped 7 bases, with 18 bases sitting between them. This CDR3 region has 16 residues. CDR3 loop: CASSYSRGPLWIEAFF. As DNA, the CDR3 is TGTGCCAGCAGTTACTCGAGGGGACCCTTGTGGATTGAAGCTTTCTTT.

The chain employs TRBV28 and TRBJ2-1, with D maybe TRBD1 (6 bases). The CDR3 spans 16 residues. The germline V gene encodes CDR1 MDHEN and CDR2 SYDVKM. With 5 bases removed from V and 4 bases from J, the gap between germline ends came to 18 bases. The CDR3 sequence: CASSTRTAAFYNEQFF. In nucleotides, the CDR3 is TGTGCCAGCAGTACCCGGACAGCAGCCTTTTACAATGAGCAGTTCTTC. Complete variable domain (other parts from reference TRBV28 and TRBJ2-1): DVKVTQSSRYLVKRTGEKVFLECVQDMDHENMFWYRQDPGLGLRLIYFSYDVKMKEKGDIPEGYSVSREKKERFSLILESASTNQTSMYLCASSTRTAAFYNEQFFGPGTRLTVL.

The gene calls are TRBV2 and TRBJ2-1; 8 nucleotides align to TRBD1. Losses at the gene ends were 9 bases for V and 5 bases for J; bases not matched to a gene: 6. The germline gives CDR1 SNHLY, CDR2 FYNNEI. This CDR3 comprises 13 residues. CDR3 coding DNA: TGTGCCAGGACTGACAGGGGAAACAATGAGCAGTTCTTC. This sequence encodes CARTDRGNNEQFF.

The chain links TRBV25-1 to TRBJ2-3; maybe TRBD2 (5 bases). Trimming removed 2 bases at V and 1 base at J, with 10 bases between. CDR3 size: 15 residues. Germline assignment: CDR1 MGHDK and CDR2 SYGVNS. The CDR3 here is CASSEAGVGTDTQYF. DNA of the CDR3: TGTGCCAGCAGTGAAGCGGGTGTAGGCACAGATACGCAGTATTTT.

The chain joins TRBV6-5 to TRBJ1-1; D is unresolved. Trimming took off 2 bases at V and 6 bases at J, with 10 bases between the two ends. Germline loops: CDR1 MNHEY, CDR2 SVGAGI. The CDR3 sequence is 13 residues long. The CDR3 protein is CASSYVPNSEAFF. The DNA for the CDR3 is TGTGCCAGCAGTTACGTCCCCAATTCTGAAGCTTTCTTT.

The DNA of the CDR3 is TGTGCCAGCTCGGCCAGAGTCTCCTCTGGGGAAAAACTGTTTTTT. Translating it yields CASSARVSSGEKLFF. The rearrangement joins TRBV18 to TRBJ1-4; D remains unclear. CDR3 length: 15 residues. Germline loops: CDR1 KGHSH, CDR2 LQKENI. V dropped 6 bases and J dropped 8 bases, with 19 bases sitting between them.